Following are 15 T cell receptor beta chains from one sample sequenced in a study of CD8+ T cells in alopecia areata (dated by TCRdb to 2017 to 2018). Libraries came from the immunoSEQ multiplex PCR assay. RNA was extracted from all samples and reverse transcribed into cDNA, which served as template for TCR sequencing. Entries here come from immuneACCESS through TCRdb and include only in-frame sequences with V and J called. Some clones fail to appear in such tables; in the studies checked, an unresolved V gene covers under half of the shortfall, and the cause of the remainder is unknown. This sample has 150,000 to 200,000 clones in its table, and 59% of those were observed once. The ten largest clones take up roughly 14% of the sample. The sample's time point label, in plain terms: baseline before oral tofacitinib. Sequences were derived from CD4+ T cells sorted from blood, sampled at week 0. These receptors all come from a human donor with alopecia areata.

The V gene is TRBV15, the J gene TRBJ1-2; no definite D call. CDR1 is LNHNV and CDR2 is YYDKDF in the germline V gene (reference sequence). Trimming pared 5 bases from V and 0 bases from J, leaving 13 bases between. The CDR3 extends over 15 amino acids. CDR3 DNA: TGTGCCACCAGCGGAGGAGGGTCGGCTAACTATGGCTACACCTTC. Protein sequence: CATSGGGSANYGYTF.

The chain is built from TRBV7-6 and TRBJ1-2; D unclear. V was pared by 0 bases and J by 8 bases, with 10 bases between. CDR1 and CDR2 (germline): SGHVS, FNYEAQ. CDR3 size: 13 residues. The CDR3 nucleotides read TGTGCCAGCAGCTTAGCGCGGGGAGGCGGCTACACCTTC. Its protein is CASSLARGGGYTF.

The V call is TRBV27, the J call TRBJ2-7, with 10 bases matching TRBD1. CDR3 length equals 16 residues. Germline loops: CDR1 MNHEY, CDR2 SMNVEV (reference sequence). Trimming cost V 1 base and J 2 bases; bases outside gene matches: 5. CDR3 nucleotide sequence: TGTGCCAGCAGTTTATTGGGGACAGGGGTTGCCTACGAGCAGTACTTC. Protein: CASSLLGTGVAYEQYF.

This sequence joins TRBV6-5 and TRBJ2-3; tentatively, D is TRBD2 (7 bases). The V gene's germline CDR1 is MNHEY and CDR2 SVGAGI. There are 16 residues in the CDR3. The V and J ends lost 2 bases and 4 bases respectively, with 16 bases between them. CDR3 amino acids: CASSYLRGGTADTQYF. CDR3 DNA sequence: TGTGCCAGCAGTTACCTTAGGGGGGGGACCGCAGATACGCAGTATTTT.

The chain employs TRBV29-1 and TRBJ1-5; the D is unclear. Germline V lookup: CDR1 SQVTM, CDR2 ANQGSEA. The CDR3 extends over 12 amino acids. The V gene lost 7 bases and the J gene lost 4 bases, with 11 bases spanning the gap. CDR3: CSGIGQNQPQHF. Here the CDR3 DNA reads TGCAGCGGGATCGGGCAAAATCAGCCCCAGCATTTT.

The chain links TRBV28 to TRBJ2-3; either TRBD1 or TRBD2 may fit D (5 bases each). Deletions cut 5 bases from V and 0 bases from J, with 12 bases between. Germline CDR1 and CDR2: MDHEN and SYDVKM. The CDR3 extends over 15 amino acids. The CDR3 DNA follows: TGTGCCAGCAGTCGCCGGGACCCTAGCACAGATACGCAGTATTTT. It yields the protein CASSRRDPSTDTQYF. The full variable domain, rest sourced from reference TRBV28 and TRBJ2-3, is DVKVTQSSRYLVKRTGEKVFLECVQDMDHENMFWYRQDPGLGLRLIYFSYDVKMKEKGDIPEGYSVSREKKERFSLILESASTNQTSMYLCASSRRDPSTDTQYFGPGTRLTVL.

This chain connects TRBV30 to TRBJ1-6; D remains ambiguous. The CDR3 is 13 residues long. From germline, CDR1 is GTSNPN and CDR2 SVGIG (reference sequence). V was shortened by 0 bases and J by 10 bases, with 10 bases between the two germline ends. CDR3 loop: CAWSVTQRSPLHF. DNA of the CDR3: TGTGCCTGGAGTGTAACCCAGAGATCACCCCTCCACTTT.

The chain couples TRBV30 to TRBJ2-1; TRBD2 matches 10 bases. The CDR3 length is 14 residues. Losses at the gene ends were 3 bases for V and 6 bases for J; bases not matched to a gene: 5. Germline lookup yields CDR1 GTSNPN and CDR2 SVGIG (reference sequence). CDR3 coding DNA: TGTGCCTGGAGCGATAGCGGGGGGCGCAATGAGCAGTTCTTC. Encoded protein: CAWSDSGGRNEQFF.

This clone was found once. The chain recombines TRBV9 with TRBJ1-1; TRBD1 might be the D (5 bases). Germline V CDR1 and CDR2: SGDLS, YYNGEE. V was cut by 0 bases and J by 4 bases, with 16 bases left in between. The CDR3 has 16 amino acids. CDR3 sequence: CASSVVMRAGGTEAFF. The CDR3 region has the DNA TGTGCCAGCAGCGTAGTGATGAGGGCGGGGGGCACTGAAGCTTTCTTT.

The CDR3 loop reads CASSTRQGHEQYF. The CDR3 nucleotides are TGCGCCAGCAGCACTAGACAGGGACACGAGCAGTACTTC. The rearrangement joins TRBV5-1 to TRBJ2-7, with TRBD1 matching 7 bases. This CDR3 has 13 amino acids. V was pared by 4 bases and J by 5 bases, with 6 bases of the junction left unmatched. Germline CDR1 and CDR2: SGHRS and YFSETQ.

This rearrangement joins TRBV5-6 to TRBJ1-2, with 8 positions matching TRBD1. V shed 4 bases and J 5 bases; nucleotides not matched to a gene: 13. Germline V lookup: CDR1 SGHDT, CDR2 YYEEEE. The CDR3 has 16 amino acids. CDR3 in amino acids: CASSGIGQGTSYGYTF. DNA for the CDR3: TGTGCCAGCAGCGGAATCGGACAGGGAACATCTTATGGCTACACCTTC. Full variable domain (missing parts from reference TRBV5-6 and TRBJ1-2): DAGVTQSPTHLIKTRGQQVTLRCSPKSGHDTVSWYQQALGQGPQFIFQYYEEEERQRGNFPDRFSGHQFPNYSSELNVNALLLGDSALYLCASSGIGQGTSYGYTFGSGTRLTVV.

This clone was seen only once. V gene TRBV30 combines with J gene TRBJ2-5; the D call may be TRBD1 or TRBD2 (5 bases each). CDR1 and CDR2 (germline): GTSNPN, SVGIG (reference sequence). Trimming removed 8 bases from V and 5 bases from J, with 21 bases in between. CDR3 length: 14 residues. CDR3 protein: CAMRASMGPETQYF. Here the CDR3 DNA reads TGTGCCATGAGGGCTAGCATGGGGCCGGAGACCCAGTACTTC.

V gene TRBV18 combines with J gene TRBJ2-3; D unclear. This CDR3 has 14 amino acids. Trimming took off 4 bases at V and 0 bases at J, with 8 bases between the two ends. CDR1 and CDR2 (germline): KGHSH, LQKENI. The CDR3 protein is CASSLQTSTDTQYF. CDR3 bases: TGTGCCAGCTCACTCCAGACTAGCACAGATACGCAGTATTTT.

This clone was counted a few times. The rearrangement links TRBV6-5 to TRBJ2-5; 8 nucleotides align to TRBD2. Germline V gene lookup returns CDR1 MNHEY and CDR2 SVGAGI. This CDR3 is built from 16 residues. The J segment lost 2 bases and the V segment lost 0 bases, leaving 5 bases of the junction unmatched. The CDR3 region has the DNA TGTGCCAGCAGTTACTCGAATGCGGGGGGACAAGAGACCCAGTACTTC. The encoded protein is CASSYSNAGGQETQYF.

This clone was detected many times. The V and J genes are TRBV7-6 and TRBJ2-3; no reliable D call. This CDR3 has 13 amino acids. V was pared by 2 bases and J by 0 bases, with 3 bases between. Germline assignment: CDR1 SGHVS and CDR2 FNYEAQ. CDR3 nucleotides: TGTGCCAGCAGCTTACCTAGCACAGATACGCAGTATTTT. Translation gives CASSLPSTDTQYF.